This T cell receptor beta chain was sequenced for a study of tumor-infiltrating lymphocytes in primary liver carcinoma. CDR1 is SGHAT and CDR2 is FQNNGV in the germline V gene. There are 13 residues in the CDR3. Co-extraction of both nucleic acids (RNA and DNA) used 20-30 mg of unsorted bulk tissue. Chronic HBV infection was present in the patients, who were treatment-naive. Every single tumor sample held over 75% viable tumor cells. A word on this clonotype: One junction end does not reproduce the germline sequence, and a read error may be involved.

The template, about 540 ng total RNA, yielded TCR beta cDNA made with a constant-region primer. Nested multiplex PCR, run for three rounds with slightly modified ARM-PCR, yielded TCR beta libraries. A C-beta reverse primer and TRBV1-TRBV30 forward primers served in each of the first two PCR rounds, at approximately 10 cycles apiece. TCRdb used MiXCR to reprocess the multiplex PCR reads, holding one entry per CDR3 protein. The data contain 100,000 or so distinct CDR3 sequences, 55% to 75% of them seen just once; the ten biggest clones take up 9.5%. What was sequenced was liver tumor tissue from sampling region 5. Subset indicated: tumor region T5, tumor centre. The source of this sequence is an older woman with primary liver carcinoma and hepatitis B virus infection. This sequence joins TRBV11-2 and TRBJ2-5; D gene uncertain. The CDR3 region is CASSLGSQEIQYF. CDR3 in DNA: TGTGCCAGCAGCTTGGGCTCACAAGAGATCCAGTACTTC.